These T cell receptor beta chains were read from a single sample in a study of early T cells in non-severe SARS-CoV-2 infection. One entry per CDR3 protein results from TCRdb running MiXCR on the 5' RACE reads. The sample records some 29,000 distinct CDR3 sequences, 5.5% to 6.5% being singletons. Sequencing was performed on whole blood. These TCRs come from an adult who was a healthcare worker with PCR-confirmed SARS-CoV-2 infection or an uninfected control (not recorded which). CDR3s include the opening cysteine and the closing phenylalanine or tryptophan. The D gene is left open where the match is weak. The size of a clone is reported for some rows only, either as once, few or many, or as a class for expanded clones.

clone_size j_call v_call d_call cdr3_aa cdr3_nt
once TRBJ1-6 TRBV6-1 NA CASSVDGDSPLHF TGTGCCAGCAGCGTAGACGGGGATTCACCCCTCCACTTT
NA TRBJ2-1 TRBV11-3 NA CASSSTVTQNEQFF TGTGCCAGCAGTTCCACAGTGACACAGAATGAGCAGTTCTTC
medium-sized TRBJ2-3 TRBV10-3 TRBD2 CAIRGLAGGRKTDTQYF TGTGCCATCAGGGGACTAGCGGGGGGGCGGAAGACAGATACGCAGTATTTT
many TRBJ2-2 TRBV6-5 NA CASSYSWTMNTGELFF TGTGCCAGCAGTTACTCGTGGACTATGAACACCGGGGAGCTGTTTTTT
many TRBJ2-7 TRBV28 NA CAATGQRGYEQYF TGTGCCGCCACCGGACAGCGAGGATACGAGCAGTACTTC
NA TRBJ1-1 TRBV7-3 NA CASSPGTNTEAFF TGTGCCAGCAGCCCCGGGACAAACACTGAAGCTTTCTTT
many TRBJ2-3 TRBV7-3 NA CASSLIPGGGDTQYF TGTGCCAGCAGCTTAATCCCTGGTGGGGGGGATACGCAGTATTTT
many TRBJ2-1 TRBV4-3 TRBD2 CASSHGRGASGDEQFF TGCGCCAGCAGCCACGGAAGAGGGGCTAGCGGGGATGAGCAGTTCTTC
medium-sized TRBJ2-7 TRBV7-6 NA CASSLGGGDDEQYF TGTGCCAGCAGCTTAGGGGGAGGCGACGACGAGCAGTACTTC
many TRBJ2-7 TRBV7-2 NA CASSLGRNSYEQYF TGTGCCAGCAGCCTGGGACGTAACTCCTACGAGCAGTACTTC
NA TRBJ2-7 TRBV30 NA CAWSPARGRVTYEQYF TGTGCCTGGAGCCCCGCCAGGGGGAGGGTTACCTACGAGCAGTACTTC
many TRBJ2-6 TRBV7-2 NA CASSSGPGVGANVLTF TGTGCCAGCAGCTCTGGCCCAGGGGTAGGGGCCAACGTCCTGACTTTC
many TRBJ2-3 TRBV13 NA CASSGAKRDTQYF TGTGCCAGCAGCGGTGCAAAAAGAGATACGCAGTATTTT
NA TRBJ1-1 TRBV29-1 NA CSVPLGYGAFF TGCAGCGTCCCCTTAGGGTATGGGGCTTTCTTT
many TRBJ2-1 TRBV19 NA CASSAAAYSYNEQFF TGTGCCAGTAGCGCGGCGGCATACTCCTACAATGAGCAGTTCTTC
NA TRBJ2-3 TRBV7-2 NA CASSFLYTNTQYF TGTGCCAGCAGCTTTCTCTATACGAATACGCAGTATTTT
many TRBJ2-3 TRBV5-1 TRBD1 CASSPNLDRSTDTQYF TGCGCCAGCAGCCCGAACTTGGACAGGAGCACAGATACGCAGTATTTT
many TRBJ2-2 TRBV12-3/TRBV12-4 TRBD1 CASGPWTGTFTGELFF TGTGCCAGCGGCCCGTGGACAGGAACGTTCACCGGGGAGCTGTTTTTT
medium-sized TRBJ2-1 TRBV12-3/TRBV12-4 TRBD2 CASSFWTSRHEQFF TGTGCCAGCAGTTTCTGGACTAGTCGTCATGAGCAGTTCTTC
many TRBJ2-3 TRBV7-2 NA CASSLAAGLTQYF TGTGCCAGCAGCTTAGCGGCGGGGCTTACGCAGTATTTT
many TRBJ1-2 TRBV5-1 NA CASSLGADGYTF TGCGCCAGCAGCTTGGGGGCAGATGGCTACACCTTC
many TRBJ2-6 TRBV6-5 NA CASSNGLETRAGANVLTF TGTGCCAGCAGTAATGGACTCGAAACACGCGCTGGGGCCAACGTCCTGACTTTC
NA TRBJ2-3 TRBV18 NA CASSPGGPDTQYF TGTGCCAGCTCACCTGGGGGGCCAGATACGCAGTATTTT
NA TRBJ1-2 TRBV12-3/TRBV12-4 TRBD1 CASSSLGQSYGYTF TGTGCCAGCAGTTCCCTGGGACAGTCCTATGGCTACACCTTC
few TRBJ1-2 TRBV11-2 TRBD1 CASSLRQGRWGYTF TGTGCCAGCAGCTTAAGACAGGGGCGATGGGGCTACACCTTC
many TRBJ2-1 TRBV28 TRBD2 CASSERGPGNEQFF TGTGCCAGCAGTGAGCGGGGGCCGGGGAATGAGCAGTTCTTC
many TRBJ2-1 TRBV20-1 TRBD2 CSARARTSGHEQFF TGCAGTGCACGAGCTAGGACTAGCGGTCATGAGCAGTTCTTC
NA TRBJ1-1 TRBV11-2 NA CASSLGGGSTEAFF TGTGCCAGCAGCTTAGGCGGGGGGTCCACTGAAGCTTTCTTT
many TRBJ1-2 TRBV7-8 TRBD1 CASSFRTGPNYGYTF TGTGCCAGCAGCTTCAGGACAGGGCCTAACTATGGCTACACCTTC
few TRBJ2-1 TRBV3-1 NA CASSQAIGGGVEQFF TGTGCCAGCAGCCAAGCTATTGGAGGGGGCGTTGAGCAGTTCTTC
NA TRBJ1-5 TRBV2 NA CASRLQGAGQPQHF TGTGCCAGCAGGCTTCAGGGAGCGGGTCAGCCCCAGCATTTT
few TRBJ2-5 TRBV27 TRBD2 CASSLDGSGEETQYF TGTGCCAGCAGTTTAGACGGGAGCGGGGAAGAGACCCAGTACTTC
many TRBJ1-5 TRBV6-5 NA CASRPIAGREWRNQPQHF TGTGCCAGCAGACCAATCGCGGGTCGCGAGTGGCGCAATCAGCCCCAGCATTTT
many TRBJ1-2 TRBV6-4 TRBD1 CASRDRAGYTF TGTGCCAGCAGGGACAGGGCGGGCTACACCTTC
NA TRBJ2-1 TRBV6-1 TRBD2 CASSELAGSGGEQFF TGTGCCAGCAGTGAACTAGCGGGGTCGGGGGGGGAGCAGTTCTTC
many TRBJ1-2 TRBV13 NA CASSFRQLRANYGYTF TGTGCCAGCAGCTTTCGACAGTTACGTGCTAACTATGGCTACACCTTC
many TRBJ2-7 TRBV9 NA CASSADWGSDEQYF TGTGCCAGCAGCGCCGACTGGGGGTCCGACGAGCAGTACTTC
many TRBJ2-2 TRBV12-3/TRBV12-4 TRBD2 CASRSFAGESGELFF TGTGCCAGCAGATCGTTTGCGGGGGAGTCCGGGGAGCTGTTTTTT
many TRBJ2-7 TRBV6-5 TRBD1 CASSYIVGGPFYEQYF TGTGCCAGCAGTTACATCGTAGGGGGCCCATTTTACGAGCAGTACTTC
few TRBJ2-1 TRBV27 TRBD2 CASTPVLRGGINEQFF TGTGCCAGCACCCCCGTGTTGCGGGGGGGCATCAATGAGCAGTTCTTC